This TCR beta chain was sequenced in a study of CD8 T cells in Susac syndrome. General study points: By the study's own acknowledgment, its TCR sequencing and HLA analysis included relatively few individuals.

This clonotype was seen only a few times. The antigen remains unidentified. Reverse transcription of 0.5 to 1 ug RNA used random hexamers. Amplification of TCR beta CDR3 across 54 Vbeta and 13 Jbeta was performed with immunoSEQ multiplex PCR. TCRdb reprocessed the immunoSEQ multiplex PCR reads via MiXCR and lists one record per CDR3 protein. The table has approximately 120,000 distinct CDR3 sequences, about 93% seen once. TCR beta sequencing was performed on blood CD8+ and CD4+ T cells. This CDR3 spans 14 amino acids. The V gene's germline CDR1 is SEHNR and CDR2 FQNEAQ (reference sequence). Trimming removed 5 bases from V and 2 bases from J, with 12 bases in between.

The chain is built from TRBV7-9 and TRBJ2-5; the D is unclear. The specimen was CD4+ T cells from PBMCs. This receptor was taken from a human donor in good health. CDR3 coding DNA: TGTGCCAGCAGCCACCCCTTAGGGCAAGAGACCCAGTACTTC. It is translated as CASSHPLGQETQYF.